The present TCR beta chain was sequenced within a study of T-cell memory formation after mild COVID-19 (dated by TCRdb to the early 2020s). Context from the whole study: TCR sequence clusters from the two donors were found to be largely donor specific. Two young, previously healthy adult volunteers, one female and one male, were included in the cohort. T-cell clones expanding and contracting after mild COVID-19 in a couple of donors were tracked by longitudinal TCRalpha and TCRbeta repertoire sequencing. Overall results and qualifications from the work: Contracting CD4+ clones were located mainly in the CM and EM memory subsets, whereas CD8+ clones were found to be enriched in EMRA. Only a couple of mild cases were covered by the study, and larger cohorts that include severe cases with pre-infection samples were considered necessary. SARS-CoV-2 specificity of the second-wave clones peaking on day 37 was not confirmed. Some responding clones were detected in pre-infection memory, which suggested that pre-existing cross-reactive memory T cells had joined the SARS-CoV-2 response. Balanced CD4/CD8 phenotypes were observed for clones contracting from day 15 to 85, whereas a bias towards CD4+ was observed for a second wave of clones expanding from day 15 to 37.

Remarks on this clonotype: Its specific antigen is unknown. This CDR3 fails to terminate in the conserved phenylalanine or tryptophan, so it likely reflects a read error. Because the CDR3's place on the DNA is in doubt, the DNA is left out and the CDR3 is given as listed by TCRdb.

Ficoll-Paque density gradient centrifugation was used to isolate PBMCs. As encoded in the germline V gene (reference sequence), CDR1 is MNHEY while CDR2 is SMNVEV. The CDR3 numbers 9 amino acids, ends counted. The instrument was an Illumina NovaSeq 6000. TCRalpha and TCRbeta cDNA libraries were constructed by 5'RACE with constant-segment primers, with sample barcodes and unique molecular identifiers being introduced. RNA was extracted from every sample with Trizol reagent. Library amplification was performed in two PCR steps, and a second sample barcode and Illumina TruSeq adapters were introduced in the second step. The libraries were sequenced on an Illumina NovaSeq using 2 x 150 bp paired-end reads. The study's processing was this. Demultiplexing of reads and collapsing into UMI-guided consensus sequences were performed with migec v1.2.7. Using mixcr v2.1.11, the UMI consensuses were aligned to TRA and TRB V and J templates and assembled into clonotypes. A clonotype was counted as expanded or contracted only if both edgeR and NoisET called the change significant, with noise models trained on biological replicates. For edgeR calls, a false discovery rate-adjusted p below 0.01 and a log2 fold-change threshold of 1 were applied. PCA with hierarchical clustering of max-normalized trajectories of the 1000 most abundant clonotypes was used as exploratory dynamics analysis. Separately sequenced CD4+ and CD8+ repertoires were used to assign the CD4 or CD8 phenotype of responding clones. The public reads were run again by TCRdb, first through fastp at Q25 and then through MiXCR, and only productive beta chains were kept. Every entry covers one CDR3 protein and lists the most common genes and DNA from its rows. Here the V and J calls rest on TCRdb's processing, not on the authors' analysis. The sample yields fewer than 550,000 distinct CDR3 sequences; 20% were counted once. About 8.8% of the sample is in the top ten clones.

Sequenced sample: PBMCs or a T cell subset sorted from them (not recorded which). The V and J segments used are TRBV27 and TRBJ2-7. This TCR came from an adult woman who had mild COVID-19 (a few samples of this study predate the infection). The sample titles of this study are shuffled in the database, so cell type and time point are left out; the donor was told from shared clones. The CDR3 region: CASSLGIGS.